The rows below give T cell receptor beta chains drawn from one sample of a study of blood T cell repertoires in COVID-19. Generated by immunoSEQ multiplex PCR, the TCRdb table keeps only in-frame clones and is missing some. The profile shows fewer than 200,000 clones, approximately 80% of them singletons. Sequencing was performed on PBMCs or T cells enriched from blood (not recorded which). The source is a man in his fifties or sixties who had recovered from COVID-19. Each CDR3 is given with its conserved first and last residue. Fields, in order: CDR3 protein, CDR3 DNA, J gene, clone size, D gene, V gene. The D gene is left open where the match is weak. Rows give clone size only sometimes, using once, few, many, or a class for an expanded clone.

CDR3aa: CASSLAQRGGYEQYF
CDR3nt: TGTGCCAGCAGCTTAGCACAGCGGGGGGGGTACGAGCAGTACTTC
j_gene: TRBJ2-7
abundance: -
d_gene: TRBD2
v_gene: TRBV11-2

CDR3aa: CASSQVTGTGELFF
CDR3nt: TGTGCCAGCAGCCAAGTGACAGGGACCGGGGAGCTGTTTTTT
j_gene: TRBJ2-2
abundance: once
d_gene: TRBD1
v_gene: TRBV3-1/TRBV3-2

CDR3aa: CASSAGRVGSTEAFF
CDR3nt: TGTGCCAGCAGCGCGGGCCGGGTTGGGAGTACTGAAGCTTTCTTT
j_gene: TRBJ1-1
abundance: -
d_gene: -
v_gene: TRBV7-6

CDR3aa: CASSLAEGTVNEKLFF
CDR3nt: TGTGCCAGCAGCTTGGCTGAGGGGACAGTCAATGAAAAACTGTTTTTT
j_gene: TRBJ1-4
abundance: -
d_gene: TRBD1
v_gene: TRBV5-5

CDR3aa: CSASNSAGISYNEQFF
CDR3nt: TGCAGTGCTAGTAATTCGGCGGGGATTTCCTACAATGAGCAGTTCTTC
j_gene: TRBJ2-1
abundance: -
d_gene: -
v_gene: TRBV20-1

CDR3aa: CASSALASQGGGNTIYF
CDR3nt: TGTGCCAGCAGCGCCCTAGCGAGTCAGGGAGGTGGAAACACCATATATTTT
j_gene: TRBJ1-3
abundance: once
d_gene: -
v_gene: TRBV9

CDR3aa: CASSLGIGVGTDTQYF
CDR3nt: TGTGCCAGCAGCTTGGGAATAGGAGTCGGCACAGATACGCAGTATTTT
j_gene: TRBJ2-3
abundance: once
d_gene: -
v_gene: TRBV5-5

CDR3aa: CASSPNRGLGEAFF
CDR3nt: TGTGCCAGCAGCCCCAACAGGGGTTTGGGTGAAGCTTTCTTT
j_gene: TRBJ1-1
abundance: -
d_gene: TRBD1
v_gene: TRBV7-2

CDR3aa: CAWSGGRKQYF
CDR3nt: TGTGCCTGGTCTGGAGGACGGAAGCAGTACTTC
j_gene: TRBJ2-7
abundance: -
d_gene: -
v_gene: TRBV30

CDR3aa: CASSPVTMGTQYF
CDR3nt: TGCGCCAGCAGCCCCGTGACAATGGGGACCCAGTACTTC
j_gene: TRBJ2-5
abundance: -
d_gene: -
v_gene: TRBV5-1

CDR3aa: CASSFPPGVSPRTQYF
CDR3nt: TGTGCCAGTAGTTTCCCTCCAGGGGTGTCCCCTCGGACCCAGTACTTC
j_gene: TRBJ2-5
abundance: once
d_gene: -
v_gene: TRBV19

CDR3aa: CASSFGDSEKLFF
CDR3nt: TGTGCCAGTAGTTTCGGGGACAGTGAAAAACTGTTTTTT
j_gene: TRBJ1-4
abundance: -
d_gene: TRBD1
v_gene: TRBV19

CDR3aa: CSVQGTGASYEQYF
CDR3nt: TGCAGCGTTCAGGGGACAGGGGCCTCCTACGAGCAGTACTTC
j_gene: TRBJ2-7
abundance: -
d_gene: TRBD1
v_gene: TRBV29-1

CDR3aa: CASSLQANKGSYTF
CDR3nt: TGTGCCAGTAGTCTCCAGGCCAACAAGGGGAGCTACACCTTC
j_gene: TRBJ1-2
abundance: few
d_gene: -
v_gene: TRBV19